The T cell receptor beta chain under discussion was sequenced for a study of T cell changes during pregnancy in multiple sclerosis. Produced via immunoSEQ multiplex PCR; TCRdb's table is partial and in-frame only. The sample carries tens of thousands of clones, more than 75% recorded once. This clone was counted between two and nine times. V lost 3 bases, J lost 3 bases, and 4 bases stayed unmatched. The CDR3 has 15 residues. The V gene's germline CDR1 is MRHNA and CDR2 SNTAGT. The sequence was collected from a female donor with multiple sclerosis, enrolled in a pregnancy study. The chain couples TRBV6-4 to TRBJ2-2; 7 nucleotides line up with TRBD2. The sequenced sample was CD8+ T cells from peripheral blood mononuclear cells, obtained before pregnancy. Here the CDR3 DNA reads TGTGCCAGCAGTGAACAACGGGGGGACACCGGGGAGCTGTTTTTT. Protein sequence: CASSEQRGDTGELFF.